The source of this T cell receptor (beta chain) is a study of T-cell memory formation after mild COVID-19. Whole-study findings and limits: Whether day 37 second-wave clones are SARS-CoV-2-specific was not confirmed. That cross-reactive memory joined was suggested by some responding clones appearing in pre-infection memory. Day 15 to 85 contracting clones showed balanced CD4/CD8; day 15 to 37 expanders favored CD4+.

Constant-segment primers and 5'RACE yielded cDNA libraries for TCR alpha and TCR beta, each carrying sample barcodes and UMIs. TCRdb re-called the 5' RACE reads with MiXCR, one entry per CDR3 protein. The sample includes around 450,000 distinct CDR3 sequences, about 19% of them seen just once. A word on this clonotype: The target antigen is unknown.

CDR3 length: 14 amino acids. V lost 5 bases and J lost 5; bases outside the gene matches: 8. V is TRBV12-3 or TRBV12-4 and J is TRBJ1-2; 7 bases line up with TRBD1. This TCR derives from an adult woman who had mild COVID-19 (a few samples of this study predate the infection). Cell type and time point are not known. Material for sequencing was PBMCs or a T cell subset sorted from them (not recorded which). The DNA of the CDR3 is TGTGCCAGCAGTCTTCGACAGGGATGGTATGGCTACACCTTC. It is translated as CASSLRQGWYGYTF.